Included here is one TCR beta chain sequence, with context. Its antigen is currently unknown. This nonspecific control used anti-CD3/anti-CD28 bead stimulation of CD4+ T cells. Sorting of responding CD4+ T cells relied on upregulated CD40 ligand together with CD69. These data come from a study of persistence of HIV-infected CD4 T cells. The libraries were made with immunoSEQ version 4 in survey mode. Some clones are missing from TCRdb's copy, which holds only in-frame ones; the method was immunoSEQ multiplex PCR. The sample lists some 41,000 clones, around 90% occurring once. The sequence came from an adult man with HIV who was CMV-seropositive. Source: CD4+ T cells sorted from PBMCs after 18-hour stimulation, taken from a patient who received antiretroviral therapy.

The CDR3 DNA reads TGTGCCAGCAGCCGGACTAGCGGGGGACGAAACACCGGGGAGCTGTTTTTT. It is translated as CASSRTSGGRNTGELFF. This chain uses TRBV14 with TRBJ2-2, with TRBD2 matching over 13 bases. This CDR3 region has 17 residues. Germline assignment: CDR1 SGHDN and CDR2 FVKESK. V dropped 4 bases and J dropped 2; count of bases not matched to a gene: 4.